The sequence of this T cell receptor beta chain was determined in a study of early T cells in non-severe SARS-CoV-2 infection (dated by TCRdb to about 2021). General notes on the study: TCR sequencing used bulk RNA from unsorted whole blood, so alpha and beta chains could not be paired.

The CDR3 goes from the cysteine to the phenylalanine over 15 residues. Only the CDR3 part of the read is kept: 45 bases, read in frame from the first base. V gives up 4 bases and J gives up 0 bases, and the segment between their germline ends measures 10 bases. Per the germline V gene, MDHEN is the CDR1 and SYDVKM is the CDR2. Results and caveats for the whole study, not just this receptor: VDJdb matching was skewed toward anti-spike CD8 responses and likely underestimated virus-specific expansions by missing private and CD4 specificities.

The library came from 5' RACE. TCRdb records NextSeq 500 as the sequencer. To correct for sequencing error and PCR bias, the TCR library protocol tagged individual cDNA molecules with unique molecular identifiers. Both TCR alpha and beta chains were sequenced, and tight co-correlation was observed between alpha and beta sequence abundances in each sample. Turning to the authors' computational methods: Decombinator V4 was used to perform V gene, J gene and CDR3 annotation of TCR sequences. TCRs were defined as expanded if a significant change between any two time points was detected under a Poisson model with p below 0.0001. TCR abundances were normalised to the total number of TCRs sequenced per sample and were expressed as counts per million. TRAV1-2 paired with TRAJ12, TRAJ20 or TRAJ33 defined MAIT TCRs, while TRAV10 paired with TRAJ18 defined iNKT TCRs. A search of VDJdb, accessed on 1 November 2021, was run for TCRs annotated to CMV, EBV and SARS-CoV-2, with TCRs annotated for multiple antigens excluded. Clones were called with MiXCR by TCRdb after fastp trimmed the public reads at Q25, and only in-frame beta chains were retained. Every distinct CDR3 protein forms one entry, paired with its most common genes and DNA. It is TCRdb's table, rather than the study itself, that gives the V and J calls and clone size. Counted in this sample were tens of thousands of distinct CDR3 sequences; 12% of them appeared once. The ten largest clones add up to around 1.7% of the sample.

The study was a case-control design nested within a healthcare worker cohort in London, UK, with weekly nasopharyngeal swab PCR tests and blood sampling. Between 23 and 31 March 2020, the week of the UK lockdown, healthcare workers were enrolled and then followed up weekly for as long as 16 weeks. This clonotype was observed at least ten times. Its cognate antigen has yet to be identified. Nothing much larger sits one base from this clone, and base qualities are not available. The specimen was whole blood. The source of this sequence is an adult who was a healthcare worker with PCR-confirmed SARS-CoV-2 infection or an uninfected control (not recorded which). The chain couples TRBV28 to TRBJ1-3, with a weak D call of TRBD1 (5 bases match). The nucleotide sequence is given as TGTGCCAGCAGTTCTACAGGCCTCTCTGGAAACACCATATATTTT. This sequence encodes CASSSTGLSGNTIYF.